Each of the 4 T cell receptor beta chains below was sequenced from the same sample in a study of control samples from healthy donors and cancer patients. Assay used: immunoSEQ multiplex PCR; TCRdb lists only in-frame clones, some missing. The sample has about 130,000 clones, roughly 90% seen once; the top ten hold 2.1%. Source material: blood. These receptors were obtained from a woman in her 50s in good health.

The chain joins TRBV5-6 to TRBJ1-2; TRBD1 might be the D (6 bases). This CDR3 comprises 13 residues. Germline lookup yields CDR1 SGHDT and CDR2 YYEEEE. V lost 4 bases and J lost 5, with 12 bases in between. The CDR3 bases are TGTGCCAGCAGCACGCCACAGGGTTATGGCTACACCTTC. Translating gives CASSTPQGYGYTF. The variable domain in full, completed from reference TRBV5-6 and TRBJ1-2, reads DAGVTQSPTHLIKTRGQQVTLRCSPKSGHDTVSWYQQALGQGPQFIFQYYEEEERQRGNFPDRFSGHQFPNYSSELNVNALLLGDSALYLCASSTPQGYGYTFGSGTRLTVV.

J is TRBJ1-5 and V is TRBV2; 9 bases are a match to TRBD1. The germline V gene encodes CDR1 SNHLY and CDR2 FYNNEI. The CDR3 spans 17 residues. After removal of 6 bases from V and 1 base from J, the junction contained 10 bases not matched to a gene. CDR3 residues: CASSQYPTGGSNQPQHF. DNA for the CDR3: TGTGCCAGCAGCCAATATCCGACAGGGGGGAGCAATCAGCCCCAGCATTTT.

The sample holds one count of this clone. This chain connects TRBV3-1 (or the pseudogene TRBV3-2) to TRBJ2-7, with 9 bases matching TRBD1. Germline CDR1 is LGHDT and CDR2 is YNNKEL (reference sequence). The CDR3 has 15 residues. V shed 6 bases and J 4 bases; nucleotides not matched to a gene: 10. CDR3 sequence reads: CASRRAGTGIYEQYF. The CDR3 coding sequence is TGTGCCAGCAGACGAGCCGGGACAGGGATTTACGAGCAGTACTTC.

V usage is TRBV28 and J usage is TRBJ1-2; D is perhaps TRBD1 (5 bases). The CDR3 runs to 13 residues. The ends were cut back, 3 bases at V and 6 bases at J, with 11 bases in the middle. In germline, CDR1 is MDHEN, CDR2 SYDVKM. CDR3 nucleotide sequence: TGTGCCAGCAGTTTGAGTCAGGGTAATGGCTACACCTTC. Translation: CASSLSQGNGYTF.